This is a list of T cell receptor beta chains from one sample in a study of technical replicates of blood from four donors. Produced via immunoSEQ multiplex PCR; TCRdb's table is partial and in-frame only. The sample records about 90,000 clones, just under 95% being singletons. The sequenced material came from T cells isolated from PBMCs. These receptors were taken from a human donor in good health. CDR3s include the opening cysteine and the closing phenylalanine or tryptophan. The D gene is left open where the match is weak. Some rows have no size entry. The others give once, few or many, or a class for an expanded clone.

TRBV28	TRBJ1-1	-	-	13	CASSFPGNTEAFF	TGTGCCAGCAGTTTCCCGGGGAACACTGAAGCTTTCTTT
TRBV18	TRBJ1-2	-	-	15	CASSPRQGQDYGYTF	TGTGCCAGCTCACCTAGGCAGGGGCAGGACTATGGCTACACCTTC
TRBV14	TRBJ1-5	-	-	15	CASSQGPYSNQPQHF	TGTGCCAGCAGCCAAGGGCCTTATAGCAATCAGCCCCAGCATTTT
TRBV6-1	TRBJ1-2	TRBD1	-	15	CASSDAGTGVYGYTF	TGTGCCAGCAGTGATGCGGGGACAGGAGTCTATGGCTACACCTTC
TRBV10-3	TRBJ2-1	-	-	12	CAISRERGEQFF	TGTGCCATCAGCAGGGAAAGGGGTGAGCAGTTCTTC
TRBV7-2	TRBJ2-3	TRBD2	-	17	CASSSRETSYNTDTQYF	TGTGCCAGCAGCTCCCGGGAGACTAGCTATAACACAGATACGCAGTATTTT
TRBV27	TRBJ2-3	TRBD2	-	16	CASSFPTSGGTDTQYF	TGTGCCAGCAGTTTCCCGACTAGCGGGGGCACAGATACGCAGTATTTT
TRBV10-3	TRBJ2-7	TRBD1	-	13	CAIGGQGAYEQYF	TGTGCCATCGGAGGACAGGGGGCCTACGAGCAGTACTTC
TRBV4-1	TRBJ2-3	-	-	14	CASSDRIRTDTQYF	TGCGCCAGCAGCGATCGAATCCGGACAGATACGCAGTATTTT
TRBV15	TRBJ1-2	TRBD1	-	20	CATSSTLFGEPGQTNYGYTF	TGTGCCACCAGCAGTACTCTGTTTGGGGAACCGGGACAGACTAACTATGGCTACACCTTC
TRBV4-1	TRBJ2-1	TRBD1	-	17	CASSQGAQGPVHNEQFF	TGCGCCAGCAGCCAAGGTGCACAGGGGCCCGTACACAATGAGCAGTTCTTC
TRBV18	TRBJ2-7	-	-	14	CASSPPTGSYEQYF	TGTGCCAGCTCACCACCGACGGGCTCCTACGAGCAGTACTTC
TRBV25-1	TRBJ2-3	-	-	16	CASRRGQGMGTDTQYF	TGTGCCAGCAGGCGGGGCCAGGGTATGGGCACAGATACGCAGTATTTT
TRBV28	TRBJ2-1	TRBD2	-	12	CASSTSGNEQFF	TGTGCCAGCAGTACTAGCGGGAATGAGCAGTTCTTC
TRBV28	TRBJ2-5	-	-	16	CASSFRGFSVQETQYF	TGTGCCAGCAGTTTTCGGGGATTTAGTGTCCAAGAGACCCAGTACTTC
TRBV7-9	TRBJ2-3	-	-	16	CASSFNGDISTDTQYF	TGTGCCAGCAGCTTTAACGGGGATATTAGCACAGATACGCAGTATTTT
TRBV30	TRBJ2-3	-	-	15	CAWSVGPFRTDTQYF	TGTGCCTGGAGTGTGGGGCCCTTTCGAACAGATACGCAGTATTTT
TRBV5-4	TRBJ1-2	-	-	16	CASSLAGVGRDYGYTF	TGTGCCAGCAGCTTGGCCGGTGTGGGCAGAGACTATGGCTACACCTTC
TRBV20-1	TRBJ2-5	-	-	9	CSAFRGQYF	TGCAGTGCGTTCCGGGGCCAGTACTTC
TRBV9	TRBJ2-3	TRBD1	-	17	CASSVVYGTGGTDTQYF	TGTGCCAGCAGCGTAGTGTACGGGACAGGGGGTACAGATACGCAGTATTTT
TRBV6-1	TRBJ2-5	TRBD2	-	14	CASHREVAQETQYF	TGTGCCAGCCACCGGGAGGTAGCTCAAGAGACCCAGTACTTC
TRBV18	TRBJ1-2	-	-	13	CASSPPLRGGYTF	TGTGCCAGCTCACCACCGCTTCGGGGTGGCTACACCTTC
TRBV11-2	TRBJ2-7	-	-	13	CASSLGDIYEQYF	TGTGCCAGCAGCTTAGGTGACATCTACGAGCAGTACTTC
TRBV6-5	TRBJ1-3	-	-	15	CASSYSLVAGNTIYF	TGTGCCAGCAGTTACTCGTTAGTAGCTGGAAACACCATATATTTT
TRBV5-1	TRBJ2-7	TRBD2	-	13	CASSSGGAGEQYF	TGCGCCAGCAGTAGCGGGGGCGCGGGTGAGCAGTACTTC
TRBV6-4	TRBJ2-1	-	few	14	CASGQPGLYNEQFF	TGTGCCAGCGGGCAACCGGGACTTTACAATGAGCAGTTCTTC
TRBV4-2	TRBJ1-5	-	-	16	CASSQDRSTRGQPQHF	TGTGCCAGCAGCCAAGATCGGTCGACACGGGGTCAGCCCCAGCATTTT
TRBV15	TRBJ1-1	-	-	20	CATSLASSLQEYWLGTEAFF	TGTGCCACCAGCCTTGCCTCAAGTCTACAAGAGTATTGGCTCGGGACTGAAGCTTTCTTT
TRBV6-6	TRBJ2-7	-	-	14	CASSLSEDIDEQYF	TGTGCCAGCAGTTTGTCCGAGGACATTGACGAGCAGTACTTC
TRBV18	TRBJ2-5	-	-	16	CASSSNDPGFGETQYF	TGTGCCAGCTCATCCAACGACCCCGGGTTCGGGGAGACCCAGTACTTC
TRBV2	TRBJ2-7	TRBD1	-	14	CASRGWTGDYEQYF	TGTGCCAGCCGTGGGTGGACAGGGGATTACGAGCAGTACTTC
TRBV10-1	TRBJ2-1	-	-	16	CASSESPGKGDNEQFF	TGCGCCAGCAGTGAGTCTCCAGGGAAGGGGGACAATGAGCAGTTCTTC
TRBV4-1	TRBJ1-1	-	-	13	CASSSRAGAEAFF	TGCGCCAGCAGCAGTCGGGCGGGCGCTGAAGCTTTCTTT
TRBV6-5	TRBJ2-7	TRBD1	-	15	CASSHGTGSSYEQYF	TGTGCCAGCAGCCACGGGACAGGGAGCTCCTACGAGCAGTACTTC
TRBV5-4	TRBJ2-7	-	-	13	CASSLTSTYEQYF	TGTGCCAGCAGCTTGACTAGCACGTACGAGCAGTACTTC
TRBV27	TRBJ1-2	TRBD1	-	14	CASSSTGAGYGYTF	TGTGCCAGCAGTTCTACAGGGGCAGGCTATGGCTACACCTTC
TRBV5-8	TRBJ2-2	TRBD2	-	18	CASSNPGLAGRGMWELFF	TGTGCCAGCAGCAATCCGGGACTAGCGGGACGAGGAATGTGGGAGCTGTTTTTT
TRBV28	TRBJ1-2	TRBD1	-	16	CASSPGQGLRLYGYTF	TGTGCCAGCAGTCCCGGACAGGGGTTGAGACTCTATGGCTACACCTTC
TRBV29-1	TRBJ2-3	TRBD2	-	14	CSVGLSGGPDTQYF	TGCAGCGTTGGTCTAAGCGGGGGTCCGGATACGCAGTATTTT
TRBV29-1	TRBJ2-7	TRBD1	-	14	CSVRGGQGVYEQYF	TGCAGCGTCCGAGGGGGACAGGGAGTCTACGAGCAGTACTTC
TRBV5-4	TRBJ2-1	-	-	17	CASSLDLADSSYNEQFF	TGTGCCAGCAGCTTGGATCTCGCGGATAGCTCCTACAATGAGCAGTTCTTC
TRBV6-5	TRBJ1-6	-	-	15	CASFSGQIYNSPLHF	TGTGCCAGCTTTTCGGGTCAGATCTATAATTCACCCCTCCACTTT
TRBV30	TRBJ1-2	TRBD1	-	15	CAWSLGTGGPYGYTF	TGTGCCTGGAGTCTAGGGACAGGAGGCCCTTATGGCTACACCTTC
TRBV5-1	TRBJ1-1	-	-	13	CASSVGDGRKAFF	TGCGCCAGCAGCGTTGGGGACGGGAGAAAAGCTTTCTTT
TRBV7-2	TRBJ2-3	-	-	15	CASSLFSGPRDTQYF	TGTGCCAGCAGCCTATTTAGCGGCCCCCGGGATACGCAGTATTTT
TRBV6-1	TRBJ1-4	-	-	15	CASSEETGTNEKLFF	TGTGCCAGCAGTGAAGAAACAGGGACTAATGAAAAACTGTTTTTT
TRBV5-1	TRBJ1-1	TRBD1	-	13	CASRRDRNTEAFF	TGCGCCAGTCGCCGGGACAGAAACACTGAAGCTTTCTTT
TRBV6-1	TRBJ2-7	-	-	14	CASSRGTDFYEQYF	TGTGCCAGCAGCCGCGGGACAGACTTCTACGAGCAGTACTTC
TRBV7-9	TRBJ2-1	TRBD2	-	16	CASSHWTSGVYNEQFF	TGTGCCAGCAGCCATTGGACTAGCGGGGTATACAATGAGCAGTTCTTC
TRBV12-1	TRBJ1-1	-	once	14	CASSLVRFNTEAFF	TGTGCCAGCAGCTTGGTCCGGTTTAACACTGAAGCTTTCTTT
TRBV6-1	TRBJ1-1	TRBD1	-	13	CASRDREYTEAFF	TGTGCCAGTAGGGACAGGGAGTACACTGAAGCTTTCTTT
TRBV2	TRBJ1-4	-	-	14	CASISRVLGEKLFF	TGTGCCAGCATCTCCAGGGTTTTAGGGGAAAAACTGTTTTTT
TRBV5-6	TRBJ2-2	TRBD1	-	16	CASRGRDRGLSGELFF	TGTGCCAGCAGGGGTCGAGACAGGGGGCTCTCCGGGGAGCTGTTTTTT
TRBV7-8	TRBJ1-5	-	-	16	CASSLGLGAGNQPQHF	TGTGCCAGCAGCTTAGGTCTAGGGGCGGGCAATCAGCCCCAGCATTTT